The 31 T cell receptor beta chains presented below share a single source sample, sequenced in a study of regulatory dendritic cells for organ transplantation. For these TCRs, the target antigens are not known. Sorted T cells were CFSE-labeled and cultured four to five days with allogeneic regulatory or mature dendritic cells at 1:10. Repertoires were generated with immunoSEQ multiplex PCR, while TCRdb's copy carries only in-frame clones and drops some. The sample has approximately 9,300 clones; less than 70% are singletons. The sequenced sample consisted of naive CD4+ T cells from blood cultured with dendritic cells. Subset given: CD45RA+ naive T cells. The source of these receptors is a human donor in good health.

This clone was observed a handful of times. The rearrangement joins TRBV4-1 to TRBJ2-3; 9 nucleotides agree with TRBD1. Germline V CDR1 and CDR2: MGHRA, YSYEKL. The CDR3 consists of 15 residues. V gave up 4 bases and J gave up 4 bases; unmatched junction bases: 6. CDR3 protein: CASSRGQGRADTQYF. The CDR3 DNA sequence: TGCGCCAGCAGCCGCGGACAGGGGAGGGCAGATACGCAGTATTTT.

The V call is TRBV7-9, the J call TRBJ2-2, with a possible D match to TRBD1 (5 bases). Germline V gene lookup returns CDR1 SEHNR and CDR2 FQNEAQ (reference sequence). The CDR3 contains 15 residues. The V and J ends lost 1 base and 3 bases respectively, with 9 bases between them. The CDR3 region has the DNA TGTGCCAGCAGCTTAGGAGACAGAGACACCGGGGAGCTGTTTTTT. It translates to CASSLGDRDTGELFF. Using reference TRBV7-9 and TRBJ2-2 for the parts outside the CDR3, the full variable domain is DTGVSQNPRHKITKRGQNVTFRCDPISEHNRLYWYRQTLGQGPEFLTYFQNEAQLEKSRLLSDRFSAERPKGSFSTLEIQRTEQGDSAMYLCASSLGDRDTGELFFGEGSRLTVL.

The chain uses TRBV7-3 and TRBJ1-1; 8 bases map to TRBD1. Germline CDR1 and CDR2: SGHTA and FQGTGA. There are 13 residues in the CDR3. The junction had 3 bases not matched to a gene; V was cut back by 4 bases and J by 5 bases. This CDR3 is CASSSDRETEAFF. For the CDR3, the DNA is TGTGCCAGCAGCTCGGACAGGGAGACTGAAGCTTTCTTT.

This clone was counted only a few times. The genes are TRBV7-9 and TRBJ1-1; D perhaps matches TRBD1 (5 bases). V was cut by 5 bases and J by 0 bases, with 16 bases left in between. CDR3 length equals 16 residues. The germline CDR1 and CDR2 sequences are SEHNR and FQNEAQ (reference sequence). This chain's CDR3 is CASSVKTVFMNTEAFF. The CDR3 DNA is TGTGCCAGCAGCGTGAAGACAGTTTTCATGAACACTGAAGCTTTCTTT. The full variable domain, rest sourced from reference TRBV7-9 and TRBJ1-1, is DTGVSQNPRHKITKRGQNVTFRCDPISEHNRLYWYRQTLGQGPEFLTYFQNEAQLEKSRLLSDRFSAERPKGSFSTLEIQRTEQGDSAMYLCASSVKTVFMNTEAFFGQGTRLTVV.

The J gene is TRBJ2-2, the V gene TRBV5-4; no clear D gene. From germline, CDR1 is SGHNT and CDR2 YYREEE (reference sequence). This CDR3 has 15 residues. V was trimmed by 2 bases and J by 5 bases, leaving 13 bases between them. CDR3 sequence: CASSFATTWTGELFF. Here the CDR3 DNA reads TGTGCCAGCAGCTTCGCTACGACATGGACCGGGGAGCTGTTTTTT.

The chain uses TRBV27 and TRBJ1-6, with D possibly matching TRBD1 (6 bases). The germline V and J ends were trimmed by 1 base and 9 bases, with 13 bases remaining between them. The CDR3 covers 15 residues. The germline V gene has CDR1 MNHEY and CDR2 SMNVEV (reference sequence). CDR3 bases: TGTGCCAGCAGTTTATTTCCAGGGGAGACTTCACCCCTCCACTTT. Amino acid sequence: CASSLFPGETSPLHF.

This clone came up a few times. V and J are TRBV10-3 and TRBJ2-2; D unclear. The CDR3 has 13 residues. Trimming took off 2 bases at V and 7 bases at J, with 8 bases between the two ends. Germline loops: CDR1 ENHRY, CDR2 SYGVKD. This CDR3 is CAISERGGGELFF. CDR3 nucleotides: TGTGCCATCAGTGAGAGAGGTGGCGGGGAGCTGTTTTTT.

In its sample, this clone was seen a few times. The CDR3 loop reads CASSPGQGTSNQPQHF. DNA for the CDR3: TGTGCCAGCAGCCCAGGACAGGGAACGAGCAATCAGCCCCAGCATTTT. The chain joins TRBV9 to TRBJ1-5, with TRBD1 matching 8 bases. The V and J ends lost 4 bases and 1 base, in that order; junction bases with no gene match: 7. CDR1 is SGDLS, CDR2 YYNGEE, per germline. The length of the CDR3 is 16 residues.

This sequence joins TRBV19 and TRBJ1-1, with a tentative D call TRBD1 (5 bases). The CDR3 contains 14 residues. V was trimmed by 7 bases and J by 2 bases, leaving 14 bases between them. Germline values: CDR1 LNHDA, CDR2 SQIVND (reference sequence). CDR3 sequence: CASTVQGPNTEAFF. The CDR3 coding sequence is TGTGCCAGTACAGTTCAGGGCCCAAACACTGAAGCTTTCTTT.

The chain carries TRBV29-1 and TRBJ1-5, with 8 bases lining up with TRBD1. V lost 6 bases to trimming and J lost 6 bases; unmatched junction nucleotides: 7. Germline V gene data show CDR1 as SQVTM and CDR2 as ANQGSEA. The CDR3 extends over 13 amino acids. CDR3 in DNA: TGCAGCGTCGGACAGGGCTCGGGTCAGCCCCAGCATTTT. This translates into CSVGQGSGQPQHF. Full variable domain (rest looked up from reference TRBV29-1 and TRBJ1-5): SAVISQKPSRDICQRGTSLTIQCQVDSQVTMMFWYRQQPGQSLTLIATANQGSEATYESGFVIDKFPISRPNLTFSTLTVSNMSPEDSSIYLCSVGQGSGQPQHFGDGTRLSIL.

This sequence joins TRBV11-3 and TRBJ2-2; 10 bases fit TRBD1. The CDR3 loop spans 16 amino acids. Germline CDR1 SGHNT, CDR2 YENEEA. Unmatched junction bases numbered 7, after V lost 5 bases and J lost 4 bases. For the CDR3, the DNA is TGTGCCAGCAGCCCTGGGACAGGGGTTCCCACCGGGGAGCTGTTTTTT. Protein sequence: CASSPGTGVPTGELFF. The entire variable domain, with the rest obtained from reference TRBV11-3 and TRBJ2-2, is as follows: EAGVVQSPRYKIIEKKQPVAFWCNPISGHNTLYWYLQNLGQGPELLIRYENEEAVDDSQLPKDRFSAERLKGVDSTLKIQPAELGDSAVYLCASSPGTGVPTGELFFGEGSRLTVL.

This clone has just one count. This sequence joins TRBV25-1 and TRBJ2-2; a possible D gene is TRBD2 (5 bases). V was trimmed by 8 bases and J by 3 bases, leaving 10 bases between them. The CDR3 contains 13 residues. From germline, CDR1 is MGHDK and CDR2 SYGVNS. Here the CDR3 reads CASRWGDTGELFF. CDR3 sequence (DNA): TGTGCCAGCCGTTGGGGAGACACCGGGGAGCTGTTTTTT.

This chain joins TRBV5-1 and TRBJ2-6; D is undetermined. V dropped 5 bases and J dropped 2 bases, with 8 bases sitting between them. This CDR3 spans 14 amino acids. The germline gives CDR1 SGHRS, CDR2 YFSETQ. The DNA of the CDR3 is TGCGCCAGCAGGTCGTCGGCTGGGGCCAACGTCCTGACTTTC. Protein product: CASRSSAGANVLTF.

Only a few counts were recorded for this clone. The chain uses TRBV19 and TRBJ1-5; 9 bases fit TRBD1. The CDR3 consists of 13 residues. In germline, CDR1 is LNHDA, CDR2 SQIVND (reference sequence). V shed 4 bases and J 6 bases; nucleotides not matched to a gene: 1. The CDR3 sequence is CASSTQGAQPQHF. The CDR3 DNA reads as TGTGCCAGTAGTACACAGGGGGCTCAGCCCCAGCATTTT.

The chain combines TRBV14 with TRBJ2-7, with D unclear. The V and J ends lost 3 bases and 3 bases respectively, with 9 bases between them. The germline V gene has CDR1 SGHDN and CDR2 FVKESK. This CDR3 spans 13 amino acids. Here the CDR3 reads CASSQSRGYEQYF. DNA of the CDR3: TGTGCCAGCAGCCAGTCTAGAGGCTACGAGCAGTACTTC.

The chain is built from TRBV27 and TRBJ1-2, with 10 bases identical to TRBD1. CDR1 and CDR2 from the germline V gene are MNHEY and SMNVEV (reference sequence). J lost 6 bases, V lost 6 bases, and 4 bases had no gene match. CDR3 length equals 13 residues. The CDR3 region has the DNA TGTGCCAGCAGCTTGACAGGGGGCGATGGCTACACCTTC. Residues: CASSLTGGDGYTF.

This sequence joins TRBV5-6 and TRBJ2-7; 8 bases are shared with TRBD2. The CDR3 covers 17 residues. J gave up 3 bases and V 6 bases, and 17 bases lay outside the gene matches. Germline loops: CDR1 SGHDT, CDR2 YYEEEE. CDR3 protein: CASTDGSGGYAGYEQYF. In DNA, the CDR3 is TGTGCCAGCACGGACGGTTCGGGGGGGTATGCGGGCTACGAGCAGTACTTC.

The CDR3, as DNA: TGTGCCAGCTCACCACGAGTACAGGGGGCACACGAGCAGTACTTC. It codes for CASSPRVQGAHEQYF. V usage is TRBV18 and J usage is TRBJ2-7; 9 nucleotides match TRBD1. V trimming: 1 base; J trimming: 5 bases; junction bases outside the gene matches: 6. Germline V gives CDR1 KGHSH, CDR2 LQKENI. The CDR3 extends over 15 amino acids.

This chain connects TRBV7-9 to TRBJ1-5; tentative D call: TRBD1 (6 bases). V was clipped by 8 bases and J by 5 bases, with 19 bases between them. Germline CDR1 reads SEHNR; CDR2 reads FQNEAQ (reference sequence). The CDR3 spans 15 residues. CDR3 protein: CASAGGPLTHQPQHF. The CDR3 DNA sequence: TGTGCCAGCGCCGGGGGGCCGCTTACTCATCAGCCCCAGCATTTT.

V usage is TRBV19 and J usage is TRBJ2-4; the match to TRBD1 covers 10 bases. Germline CDR1 reads LNHDA; CDR2 reads SQIVND (reference sequence). The trim removed 5 bases at V and 5 bases at J, leaving 3 bases unmatched. CDR3 length: 14 amino acids. CDR3 residues: CASSPGTGENIQYF. DNA for the CDR3: TGTGCCAGTAGTCCCGGGACAGGGGAAAACATTCAGTACTTC.

The rearrangement uses TRBV5-1 and TRBJ1-2; D call uncertain. Germline-derived CDR1 and CDR2 are SGHRS and YFSETQ. This CDR3 comprises 13 residues. V was clipped by 0 bases and J by 3 bases, with 6 bases between them. The CDR3 loop is CASSLVQDYGYTF. DNA of the CDR3: TGCGCCAGCAGCTTGGTACAAGACTATGGCTACACCTTC.

This chain joins TRBV5-1 and TRBJ2-3, with 7 bases that match TRBD1. V trimming: 5 bases; J trimming: 5 bases; junction bases outside the gene matches: 11. In germline, CDR1 is SGHRS, CDR2 YFSETQ. The CDR3 is 15 residues long. This CDR3 is CASRTDAGGRDTQYF. In DNA form, the CDR3 reads TGCGCCAGCAGAACAGACGCAGGGGGTAGAGATACGCAGTATTTT.

The chain uses TRBV5-4 and TRBJ1-4, with TRBD1 as a possible D gene (5 bases). CDR1 is SGHNT, CDR2 YYREEE, per germline (reference sequence). V shed 2 bases and J shed 0 bases, with 14 bases lying between them. The CDR3 is made up of 17 amino acids. CDR3 sequence reads: CASSLRGGSTTNEKLFF. DNA of the CDR3: TGTGCCAGCAGCTTACGGGGGGGGAGTACAACTAATGAAAAACTGTTTTTT.

The V call is TRBV10-3, the J call TRBJ2-7; 10 positions match TRBD2. Trimming at V came to 7 bases and at J to 4 bases, leaving 4 bases not matched to a gene. Germline V lookup: CDR1 ENHRY, CDR2 SYGVKD. The CDR3 is 13 amino acids. The CDR3 DNA reads as TGTGCCATCACCGAGCGGGGGGGATACGAGCAGTACTTC. Residues: CAITERGGYEQYF.

CDR3 bases: TGCGCCAGCAGCCAAGGACTACCAGGGGCTTTTCCCCAGCATTTT. Amino acid sequence: CASSQGLPGAFPQHF. The chain combines TRBV4-1 with TRBJ1-5; possibly TRBD1 for D (6 bases). This CDR3 is 15 amino acids long. Germline V gene sequence: CDR1 MGHRA, CDR2 YSYEKL. The V and J ends lost 1 base and 10 bases respectively, with 17 bases between them.

The chain couples TRBV7-9 to TRBJ1-2; 8 bases align to TRBD1. The trim removed 1 base at V and 5 bases at J, leaving 6 bases unmatched. This CDR3 is built from 15 residues. CDR1 is SEHNR and CDR2 is FQNEAQ in the germline V gene (reference sequence). The CDR3 reads CASSLGQGAGYGYTF. DNA for the CDR3: TGTGCCAGCAGCTTAGGCCAGGGGGCGGGATATGGCTACACCTTC.

The V call is TRBV21-1, the J call TRBJ2-2; the D call in the table, TRBD1, was not verified against the DNA. TRBV21-1 counts as a pseudogene. This CDR3 comprises 15 residues. The CDR3 DNA reads as TGTGCCAGCAGCAAAAACAGGCGAGATGGCGGGGAGCTGTTTTTT. Its protein product is CASSKNRRDGGELFF.

This sequence joins TRBV4-1 and TRBJ1-5, with 7 bases matching TRBD1. The CDR3 has 14 amino acids. With 5 bases clipped from V and 3 bases from J, the junction kept 4 bases outside the gene matches. The germline V gene encodes CDR1 MGHRA and CDR2 YSYEKL. The CDR3 spells CASSLGQSNQPQHF. Written as DNA, the CDR3 is TGCGCCAGCAGCTTGGGACAGTCCAATCAGCCCCAGCATTTT.

As to this clone: The junction shows a germline mismatch at one end, possibly a read error. The chain couples TRBV6-1 to TRBJ2-1; D not resolved. The CDR3 is 10 residues long. Per germline, CDR1 MNHNS and CDR2 SASEGT. Here the CDR3 DNA reads TGTGCCAGCAGTGAAGCGGATAGCCTCTTC. Protein sequence: CASSEADSLF.

The chain has TRBV4-1 and TRBJ2-4; 9 positions agree with TRBD1. V shed 2 bases, J shed 2 bases, and the junction held 7 bases outside the gene matches. The CDR3 sequence is 17 residues long. CDR1 MGHRA and CDR2 YSYEKL come from the germline V gene. CDR3 region: CASSQIGTGRPKNIQYF. CDR3 sequence (DNA): TGCGCCAGCAGCCAAATAGGGACAGGGAGACCCAAAAACATTCAGTACTTC.

The rearrangement links TRBV9 to TRBJ2-2, with D maybe TRBD1 (5 bases). The CDR3 is 16 amino acids. With 0 bases removed from V and 0 bases from J, the gap between germline ends came to 9 bases. CDR1 is SGDLS and CDR2 is YYNGEE in the germline V gene. The CDR3 spells CASSVGTSPNTGELFF. For the CDR3, the DNA is TGTGCCAGCAGCGTAGGGACATCGCCGAACACCGGGGAGCTGTTTTTT.